Shown below are 16 T cell receptor beta chains from a single sample sequenced in a study of CD8 T cell repertoires and HIV-1 epitope variants. The protocol was immunoSEQ multiplex PCR, while the TCRdb copy is restricted to in-frame clones and leaves out a portion. The table lists some 100,000 clones, roughly 80% of them singletons. The material sequenced was uncultured baseline CD8+ T cells from peripheral blood mononuclear cells (PBMCs). Receptors were obtained from a male donor with HIV.

This chain joins TRBV19 and TRBJ2-5; possibly TRBD1 or TRBD2 for D (7 bases each). Germline V gene data show CDR1 as LNHDA and CDR2 as SQIVND (reference sequence). The V gene lost 4 bases and the J gene lost 3 bases, with 12 bases spanning the gap. This CDR3 spans 14 amino acids. The CDR3 DNA follows: TGTGCCAGTAGTAGACAGGGAGGGGAAGAGACCCAGTACTTC. Its translation is CASSRQGGEETQYF.

The chain is built from TRBV19 and TRBJ2-2; D remains unclear. CDR1 LNHDA and CDR2 SQIVND come from the germline V gene (reference sequence). Between the trimmed V and J ends, which lost 6 bases and 4 bases, there was a span of 6 bases. CDR3 length equals 12 residues. The CDR3 reads CASRTTTGELFF. The CDR3 region has the DNA TGTGCCAGTAGAACGACCACCGGGGAGCTGTTTTTT.

A few counts support this clone. CDR3 loop: CASSPVGGIGGYTF. As DNA, the CDR3 is TGTGCCAGCAGCCCCGTGGGAGGGATTGGTGGCTACACCTTC. J is TRBJ1-2 and V is TRBV7-3; D remains unclear. The CDR3 runs to 14 residues. Trimming removed 5 bases at V and 7 bases at J, with 17 bases between. In germline, CDR1 is SGHTA, CDR2 FQGTGA.

The CDR3 protein is CASSPSTSGNTGELFF. CDR3 DNA sequence: TGTGCCAGCAGTCCCTCAACTAGCGGAAACACCGGGGAGCTGTTTTTT. The rearrangement links TRBV28 to TRBJ2-2; 8 bases are a match to TRBD2. V dropped 5 bases and J dropped 2; count of bases not matched to a gene: 7. The CDR3 is made up of 16 amino acids. Germline V gene sequence: CDR1 MDHEN, CDR2 SYDVKM.

This chain connects TRBV7-6 to TRBJ2-1; 8 positions agree with TRBD1. CDR1 SGHVS and CDR2 FNYEAQ come from the germline V gene. The CDR3 covers 15 residues. The V segment lost 7 bases and the J segment 4 bases; nucleotides outside the gene matches: 9. The CDR3 here is CASIPATGGYNEQFF. Here the CDR3 DNA reads TGTGCCAGCATCCCGGCAACAGGGGGGTACAATGAGCAGTTCTTC.

This chain uses TRBV28 with TRBJ2-7; TRBD2 is a possible D gene (6 bases). V lost 3 bases to trimming and J lost 0 bases, with 12 bases between them. This CDR3 is 15 amino acids long. Germline assignment: CDR1 MDHEN and CDR2 SYDVKM. Here the CDR3 DNA reads TGTGCCAGCAGTTTGGGCGGGGTAAGCTCCTACGAGCAGTACTTC. Its protein is CASSLGGVSSYEQYF.

This clone appeared a few times. This sequence joins TRBV28 and TRBJ2-5; a possible D gene is TRBD2 (6 bases). CDR3 length equals 14 residues. In germline, CDR1 is MDHEN, CDR2 SYDVKM. V was cut by 10 bases and J by 1 base, with 16 bases left in between. CDR3 amino acids: CATLGPGLQETQYF. CDR3 sequence (DNA): TGTGCCACCCTGGGGCCGGGACTCCAAGAGACCCAGTACTTC.

V and J are TRBV5-4 and TRBJ2-7; D perhaps matches TRBD1 (6 bases). The CDR3 is 13 amino acids. Germline V gene data show CDR1 as SGHNT and CDR2 as YYREEE (reference sequence). Trimming stripped 0 bases from V and 3 bases from J, with 7 bases between. CDR3 sequence reads: CASSLAQGYEQYF. As DNA, the CDR3 is TGTGCCAGCAGCTTGGCACAGGGCTACGAGCAGTACTTC.

J is TRBJ1-5 and V is TRBV7-8; D might be TRBD1 (5 bases). V lost 8 bases, J lost 3 bases, and 17 bases lay in between. CDR1 SGHVS and CDR2 FQNEAQ come from the germline V gene. The CDR3 is 15 amino acids. CDR3 DNA: TGTGCCAGCGATCCCCGGACACTGATCAATCAGCCCCAGCATTTT. It codes for CASDPRTLINQPQHF.

Concerning this clone: At the DNA level, this CDR3 is encoded by other sequences in the same sample as well. The rearrangement uses TRBV27 and TRBJ2-7; tentative D call: TRBD1 (6 bases). Germline CDR1 and CDR2: MNHEY and SMNVEV (reference sequence). The CDR3 totals 14 residues. V was clipped by 5 bases and J by 2 bases, with 13 bases between them. CDR3 nucleotides: TGTGCCAGCAGTCCCTCCAGGGGCCCCTACGAGCAGTACTTC. Encoded protein: CASSPSRGPYEQYF.

The V call is TRBV6-5, the J call TRBJ2-3, with D possibly called TRBD1 or TRBD2 (5 bases each). The CDR3 is made up of 14 amino acids. Germline CDR1 and CDR2: MNHEY and SVGAGI. V dropped 6 bases and J dropped 0 bases, with 10 bases sitting between them. CDR3 in DNA: TGTGCCAGCAGGAGGGGACCAAGCACAGATACGCAGTATTTT. Its protein is CASRRGPSTDTQYF.

The CDR3 sequence is CASSEPSDRGPYGYTF. CDR3 nucleotide sequence: TGTGCCAGCAGCGAGCCCTCAGACAGGGGGCCCTATGGCTACACCTTC. The rearrangement uses TRBV9 and TRBJ1-2; TRBD1 agrees at 10 bases. Germline trimming cut 3 bases from V and 4 bases from J; bases unmatched to any gene: 9. The CDR3 extends over 16 amino acids. Germline V CDR1 and CDR2: SGDLS, YYNGEE.

The V and J genes are TRBV28 and TRBJ2-2, with a possible D match to TRBD2 (6 bases). Germline V gene sequence: CDR1 MDHEN, CDR2 SYDVKM. V dropped 7 bases and J dropped 6 bases, with 18 bases sitting between them. CDR3 size: 15 residues. The CDR3 DNA reads as TGTGCCAGCAATTCCCGGGACTCCCCCGCCGGGGAGCTGTTTTTT. This gives the protein CASNSRDSPAGELFF.

This clone was seen more than once but under ten times. The V call is TRBV7-8, the J call TRBJ2-3; D might be TRBD1 or TRBD2, each matching 5 bases. Germline V lookup: CDR1 SGHVS, CDR2 FQNEAQ. Trimming took off 3 bases at V and 2 bases at J, with 24 bases between the two ends. This CDR3 has 19 residues. As DNA, the CDR3 is TGTGCCAGCAGCTTTAGGTCCCCCCGGGGCCGGGTGGTCACAGATACGCAGTATTTT. This gives the protein CASSFRSPRGRVVTDTQYF.

This clone has a handful of counts. This chain uses TRBV4-3 with TRBJ2-5; maybe TRBD1 (5 bases). The ends were cut back, 0 bases at V and 5 bases at J, with 13 bases in the middle. Germline values: CDR1 LGHNA, CDR2 YSLEER. The CDR3 has 15 residues. The CDR3 loop is CASSQDTGVGETQYF. For the CDR3, the DNA is TGCGCCAGCAGCCAAGATACAGGCGTGGGGGAGACCCAGTACTTC.

Only one count was recorded for this clone. A junction boundary mismatches the germline segment, possibly from a read error. V gene TRBV7-2 combines with J gene TRBJ2-5, with 11 bases fitting TRBD2. Germline V gene data show CDR1 as SGHTA and CDR2 as FQGNSA. This CDR3 is built from 13 residues. This chain's CDR3 is CASSQTSGTLGHF. The CDR3 DNA sequence: TGTGCCAGCAGCCAGACTAGCGGGACTTTGGGGCACTTC.